Given below is one T cell receptor beta chain in context. The CDR3 is made up of 14 amino acids. From germline, CDR1 is SQVTM and CDR2 ANQGSEA. The V and J ends lost 2 bases and 5 bases, in that order; junction bases with no gene match: 8. This sample is part of a study of cytomegalovirus exposure and HLA in healthy donors. Some clones are missing from TCRdb's copy, which holds only in-frame ones; the method was immunoSEQ multiplex PCR. Among roughly 120,000 clones, under 90% were seen once, and the ten largest hold around 3.3%. Material for sequencing was PBMCs. The rearrangement uses TRBV29-1 and TRBJ2-5, with 7 bases lining up with TRBD1. The origin of this receptor is a man under 40 in good health and CMV-seronegative. CDR3 nucleotides: TGCAGCGTTGAAACAGGGGCGCCCGGGGAGACCCAGTACTTC. Its protein is CSVETGAPGETQYF. Drawing the rest from reference TRBV29-1 and TRBJ2-5, the complete variable domain is SAVISQKPSRDICQRGTSLTIQCQVDSQVTMMFWYRQQPGQSLTLIATANQGSEATYESGFVIDKFPISRPNLTFSTLTVSNMSPEDSSIYLCSVETGAPGETQYFGPGTRLLVL.